This entry is about one T cell receptor (beta chain). This clone turned up a few times. The specificity of this receptor is unknown. Base quality data are lacking; no much larger clone is found one base away. Within the sample, other DNA sequences also encode this same CDR3. The germline V gene encodes CDR1 SNHLY and CDR2 FYNNEI. Trimming costs V 4 bases and J 2 bases, and their ends lie 9 bases apart. Spanning cysteine to phenylalanine, the CDR3 consists of 14 amino acids. Left in the record is the CDR3 DNA by itself, 42 bases read in frame from the first base. The collaborating institutions used their own protocols to collect whole blood in K2EDTA tubes. For TCRbeta analysis, collaborator samples were shipped as frozen whole blood, as isolated PBMCs, or as DNA extracted from either sample type. This entry is derived from a study of blood T cell repertoires in COVID-19 (dated by TCRdb to 2020 to 2021). Study-level background: Samples covering the acute and convalescent phases of COVID-19 were provided by collaborators in the United States, Italy and Spain. The prospective study material was composed of cDNA or gDNA derived from T cells, B-cell-depleted T cells, or PBMCs. Deeply sampled blood TCRbeta repertoires from subjects exposed to, actively infected with, or recovered from COVID-19 were included in the dataset. The repertoires were released in a freely available public database meant as a resource for research on the immune response to SARS-CoV-2. Samples came from the ongoing ImmuneRACE study (first 160 participants) plus 1,254 subjects from 6 global collaborators. Sample metadata almost always included a de-identified subject ID, COVID-19 status, age in years and sex. Where HLA class I and class II types were available, the types were taken from metadata supplied by the sample provider, not from assay-based typing.

The immunoSEQ Assay, a bias-controlled multiplex PCR, was used to amplify TCRbeta CDR3 regions from genomic DNA. For the original study's pipeline: The number of nucleated cells in each sample was estimated by amplification of reference gene primers within the assay. To quantify the absolute abundance of each unique TCRbeta CDR3 rearrangement, sequence reads were collapsed and filtered. Productive Simpson clonality was computed per sample as the square root of Simpson's diversity index over productive rearrangements. This is the immuneACCESS table as TCRdb keeps it, with only in-frame sequences that have V and J called. A part of the clones is gone; compared with another copy, unresolved V genes explain less than half, and the rest is unexplained. The V and J calls and clone size were taken over from that table, and D and trimming were inferred from the DNA. The sample has 150,000 or so clones on record, 75% to 90% of them singletons. The ten largest clonotypes hold under 3% of the sample.

What the work shows at the level of the full study, not this receptor alone: The amount of clinical and demographic metadata varied by source and participant and was provided uncurated.

The sequenced sample was peripheral blood. Recombination linked TRBV2 to TRBJ1-5; a tentative D match to TRBD1 spans 6 bases. This receptor was taken from a man aged 60 to 75 with active or convalescent COVID-19. The CDR3 region reads CASSVSGGNQPQHF. The DNA sequence is TGTGCCAGCAGTGTGTCAGGGGGCAATCAGCCCCAGCATTTT.